Sequencing of this TCR beta chain was carried out in a study of T cells after yellow fever vaccination. Whole-study findings and limits: A limited proportion of clonotypes was detected within both the CD4 and CD8 compartments.

MiXCR was run by TCRdb on the 5' RACE reads, yielding one entry per CDR3 protein. The sample consists of some 550,000 distinct CDR3 sequences, 15% to 20% of them appearing once. This clonotype has only a few counts. The antigen is undetermined. The CDR3 runs to 15 residues. The ends were cut back, 0 bases at V and 4 bases at J, with 9 bases in the middle. Germline V gene sequence: CDR1 MGHDK, CDR2 SYGVNS. This receptor was obtained from a man aged 25 to 45 who received the YFV17D yellow fever vaccine. The J gene is TRBJ2-2, the V gene TRBV25-1; D unresolved. This material consisted of PBMCs, taken 15 days after the yellow fever booster vaccination. As DNA, the CDR3 is TGTGCCAGCAGTGAATACGGCAGTAGCACCGGGGAGCTGTTTTTT. This encodes CASSEYGSSTGELFF.